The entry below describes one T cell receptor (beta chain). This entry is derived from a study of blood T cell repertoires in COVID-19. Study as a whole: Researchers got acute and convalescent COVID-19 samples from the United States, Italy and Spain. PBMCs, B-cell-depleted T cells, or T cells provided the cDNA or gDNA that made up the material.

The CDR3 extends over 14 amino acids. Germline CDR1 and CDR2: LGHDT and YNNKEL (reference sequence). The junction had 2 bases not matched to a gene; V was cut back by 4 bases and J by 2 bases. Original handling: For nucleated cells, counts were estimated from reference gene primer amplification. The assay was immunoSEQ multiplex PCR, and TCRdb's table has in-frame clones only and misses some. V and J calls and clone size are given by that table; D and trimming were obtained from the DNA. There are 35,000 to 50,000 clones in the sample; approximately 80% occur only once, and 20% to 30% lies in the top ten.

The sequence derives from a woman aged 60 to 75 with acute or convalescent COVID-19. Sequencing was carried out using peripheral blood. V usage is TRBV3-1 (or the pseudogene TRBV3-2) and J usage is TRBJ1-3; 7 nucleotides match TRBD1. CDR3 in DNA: TGTGCCAGCAGCCGAGGGACAGCTGGAAACACCATATATTTT. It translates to CASSRGTAGNTIYF.